One sample yielded the 11 T cell receptor beta chains listed below, sequenced in a study of beta chain features in type 1 diabetes. Of the isolated RNA, all was reverse transcribed, and so the sequenced material was expressed TCRB transcripts. Sequencing was performed with immunoSEQ multiplex PCR; in TCRdb, only in-frame clones are kept and a portion is missing. Of under 500,000 clones listed, approximately 30% are singletons. The sequenced material came from naive CD4+ T cells from blood. These receptors were obtained from a young man in good health.

The chain recombines TRBV4-1 with TRBJ2-1, with D maybe TRBD1 (5 bases). V was clipped by 3 bases and J by 4 bases, with 13 bases between them. This CDR3 is built from 15 residues. Germline V gene sequence: CDR1 MGHRA, CDR2 YSYEKL. The CDR3 DNA sequence: TGCGCCAGCAGCCACCCCAATAAGGGGTACAATGAGCAGTTCTTC. Its translation is CASSHPNKGYNEQFF.

This clone was recorded only once. Relative to the germline gene, one junction end is altered; a read error may explain this. The rearrangement joins TRBV28 to TRBJ2-4, with D uncertain. The length of the CDR3 is 13 residues. Germline CDR1 reads MDHEN; CDR2 reads SYDVKM. CDR3 in DNA: TGTGCCAGCAGTTCCACCCCCCGACAAAGGGCGCGCTTC. Its translation: CASSSTPRQRARF. The variable domain in full, completed from reference TRBV28 and TRBJ2-4, reads DVKVTQSSRYLVKRTGEKVFLECVQDMDHENMFWYRQDPGLGLRLIYFSYDVKMKEKGDIPEGYSVSREKKERFSLILESASTNQTSMYLCASSSTPRQRARFGAGTRLSVL.

Concerning this clone itself: The junction and the germline gene differ at one end; a read error may be behind it. The genes are TRBV7-7 and TRBJ2-5; D is perhaps TRBD1 or TRBD2 (5 bases each). The CDR3 runs to 14 residues. Germline CDR1 and CDR2: SSHAT and FNYEAQ (reference sequence). CDR3 sequence (DNA): TGTGCTAGCAGCTCGAGGGGTCCTGGGGAGACCCAGTACTTC. Its protein is CASSSRGPGETQYF.

The chain uses TRBV30 and TRBJ2-1; the D is unclear. Trimming removed 2 bases from V and 1 base from J, with 6 bases in between. This CDR3 is 13 amino acids long. The germline V gene has CDR1 GTSNPN and CDR2 SVGIG (reference sequence). The CDR3 sequence is CAWSSNSYNEQFF. CDR3 DNA sequence: TGTGCCTGGAGTAGTAATTCCTACAATGAGCAGTTCTTC.

V and J are TRBV13 and TRBJ2-2, with 12 bases identical to TRBD1. This CDR3 comprises 17 residues. The V gene end was trimmed by 5 bases and the J gene end by 4 bases; junction bases not matched to a gene: 8. In germline, CDR1 is PRHDT, CDR2 FYEKMQ (reference sequence). The CDR3 DNA reads TGTGCCAGCAGCCCCAGGGGGACAGGGGGCATCACCGGGGAGCTGTTTTTT. Its translation is CASSPRGTGGITGELFF. The whole variable domain, remainder taken from reference TRBV13 and TRBJ2-2, is AAGVIQSPRHLIKEKRETATLKCYPIPRHDTVYWYQQGPGQDPQFLISFYEKMQSDKGSIPDRFSAQQFSDYHSELNMSSLELGDSALYFCASSPRGTGGITGELFFGEGSRLTVL.

This CDR3 is CASSSRTSGATEQYF. The CDR3 region has the DNA TGCGCCAGCAGCTCCCGGACTAGCGGAGCTACGGAGCAGTACTTC. V usage is TRBV5-1 and J usage is TRBJ2-7; TRBD2 matches 10 bases. The V and J ends lost 3 bases and 7 bases, in that order; junction bases with no gene match: 10. The CDR3 is 15 residues long. From germline, CDR1 is SGHRS and CDR2 YFSETQ.

The J gene is TRBJ2-4, the V gene TRBV27, with 7 bases fitting TRBD2. CDR3 size: 14 residues. Germline lookup yields CDR1 MNHEY and CDR2 SMNVEV (reference sequence). With 3 bases clipped from V and 4 bases from J, the junction kept 3 bases outside the gene matches. CDR3 sequence reads: CASSFTSEKNIQYF. The CDR3 nucleotides are TGTGCCAGCAGTTTCACTAGCGAGAAAAACATTCAGTACTTC.

This chain links TRBV30 with TRBJ2-2, with 11 bases identical to TRBD2. The CDR3 consists of 16 residues. CDR1 and CDR2 (germline): GTSNPN, SVGIG (reference sequence). After removal of 2 bases from V and 1 base from J, the junction contained 3 bases not matched to a gene. The CDR3 loop is CAWSPGTSGNTGELFF. The CDR3 nucleotides read TGTGCCTGGAGTCCCGGGACTAGCGGGAACACCGGGGAGCTGTTTTTT.

The V gene is TRBV7-2, the J gene TRBJ2-3; 10 bases line up with TRBD2. V was pared by 2 bases and J by 0 bases, with 5 bases of the junction left unmatched. The V gene's germline CDR1 is SGHTA and CDR2 FQGNSA. This CDR3 is 17 amino acids long. This CDR3 is CASSLRLAGTSTDTQYF. For the CDR3, the DNA is TGTGCCAGCAGCTTAAGACTAGCGGGTACTAGCACAGATACGCAGTATTTT.

This clone was observed a few times. The V gene is TRBV5-1, the J gene TRBJ2-1; no clear D. The CDR3 runs 13 residues. Germline V gene lookup returns CDR1 SGHRS and CDR2 YFSETQ. Trimming cost V 6 bases and J 4 bases, with 11 bases left between them. The CDR3 loop reads CASKTGRYNEQFF. CDR3 sequence (DNA): TGCGCCAGCAAAACGGGCCGTTACAATGAGCAGTTCTTC.

The rearrangement joins TRBV29-1 to TRBJ2-5; 8 bases map to TRBD2. Germline assignment: CDR1 SQVTM and CDR2 ANQGSEA. The trim removed 6 bases at V and 5 bases at J, leaving 8 bases unmatched. CDR3 length: 13 amino acids. For the CDR3, the DNA is TGCAGCGTCCGCCGGGGGGGCGGGGAGACCCAGTACTTC. This encodes CSVRRGGGETQYF.